These 2 T cell receptor beta chains share one sample of origin, sequenced in a study of T-cell reconstitution after alpha-beta-depleted transplantation in children. Unique molecular identifiers featured in how the TCRbeta library was prepared. Each CDR3 protein gets one entry after TCRdb re-called the PCR reads with MiXCR. The profile shows over 400,000 distinct CDR3 sequences, around two fifths of them singletons. This sample comprised PBMCs, obtained before TCRalphabeta/CD19-depleted stem cell transplant. Receptors originate from a girl aged 2-10 years with aplastic anemia, due to receive a stem cell transplant.

The V and J genes are TRBV12-3 or TRBV12-4 and TRBJ2-7, with TRBD2 identical over 13 bases. With 3 bases clipped from V and 2 bases from J, the junction kept 4 bases outside the gene matches. This CDR3 contains 16 residues. CDR3 nucleotide sequence: TGTGCCAGCAGTTTGTGGACTAGCGGGGGACCCTACGAGCAGTACTTC. It translates to CASSLWTSGGPYEQYF.

The chain is built from TRBV6-5 and TRBJ2-7; D unclear. Germline CDR1 and CDR2: MNHEY and SVGAGI. Between the trimmed V and J ends, which lost 2 bases and 0 bases, there was a span of 8 bases. The CDR3 is 14 residues long. CDR3 nucleotide sequence: TGTGCCAGCAGTTACGCCGACACCTCCTACGAGCAGTACTTC. Residues: CASSYADTSYEQYF.